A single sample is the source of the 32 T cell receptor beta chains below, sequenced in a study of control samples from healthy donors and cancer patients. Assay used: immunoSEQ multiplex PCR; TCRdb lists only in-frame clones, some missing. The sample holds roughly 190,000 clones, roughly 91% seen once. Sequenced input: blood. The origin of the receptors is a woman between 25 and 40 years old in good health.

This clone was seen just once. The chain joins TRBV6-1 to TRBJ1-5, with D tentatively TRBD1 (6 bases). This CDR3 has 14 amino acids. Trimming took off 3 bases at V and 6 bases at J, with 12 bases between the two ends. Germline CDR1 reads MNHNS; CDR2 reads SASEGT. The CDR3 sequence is CASSESGAPQPQHF. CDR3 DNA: TGTGCCAGCAGTGAGTCAGGGGCGCCTCAGCCCCAGCATTTT.

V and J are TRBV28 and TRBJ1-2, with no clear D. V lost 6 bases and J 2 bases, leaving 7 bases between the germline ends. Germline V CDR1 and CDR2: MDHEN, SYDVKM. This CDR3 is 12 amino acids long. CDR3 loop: CASRDGNYGYTF. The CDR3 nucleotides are TGTGCCAGCAGGGACGGGAACTATGGCTACACCTTC.

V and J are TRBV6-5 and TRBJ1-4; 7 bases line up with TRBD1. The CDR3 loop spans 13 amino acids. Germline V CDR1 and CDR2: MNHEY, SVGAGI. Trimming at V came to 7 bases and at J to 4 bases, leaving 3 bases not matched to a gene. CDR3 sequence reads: CASTRDSNEKLFF. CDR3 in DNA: TGTGCCAGCACCCGGGACAGTAATGAAAAACTGTTTTTT.

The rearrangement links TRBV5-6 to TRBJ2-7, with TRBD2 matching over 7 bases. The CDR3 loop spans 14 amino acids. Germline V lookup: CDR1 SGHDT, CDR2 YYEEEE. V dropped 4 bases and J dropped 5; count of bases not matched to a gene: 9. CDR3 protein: CASSRTSGVHEQYF. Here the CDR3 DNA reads TGTGCCAGCAGCCGGACTAGTGGTGTACACGAGCAGTACTTC.

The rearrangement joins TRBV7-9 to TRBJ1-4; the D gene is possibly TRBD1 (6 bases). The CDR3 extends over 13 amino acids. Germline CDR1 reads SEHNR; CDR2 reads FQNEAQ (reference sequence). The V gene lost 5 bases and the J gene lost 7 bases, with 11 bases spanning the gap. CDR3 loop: CASSARGGEKLFF. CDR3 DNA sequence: TGTGCCAGCAGCGCCAGGGGTGGTGAAAAACTGTTTTTT.

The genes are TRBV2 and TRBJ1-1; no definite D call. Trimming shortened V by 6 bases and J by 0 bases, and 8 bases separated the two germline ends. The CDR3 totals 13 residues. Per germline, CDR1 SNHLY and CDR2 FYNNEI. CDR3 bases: TGTGCCAGCAGAAGACTTCTGAACACTGAAGCTTTCTTT. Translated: CASRRLLNTEAFF. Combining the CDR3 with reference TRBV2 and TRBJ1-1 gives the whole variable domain EPEVTQTPSHQVTQMGQEVILRCVPISNHLYFYWYRQILGQKVEFLVSFYNNEISEKSEIFDDQFSVERPDGSNFTLKIRSTKLEDSAMYFCASRRLLNTEAFFGQGTRLTVV.

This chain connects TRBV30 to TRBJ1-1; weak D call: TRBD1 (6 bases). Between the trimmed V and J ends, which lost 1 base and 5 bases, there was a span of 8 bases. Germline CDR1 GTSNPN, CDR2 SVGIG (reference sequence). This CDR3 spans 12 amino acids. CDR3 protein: CAWSGGGTEAFF. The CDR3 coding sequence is TGTGCCTGGAGTGGAGGGGGAACTGAAGCTTTCTTT.

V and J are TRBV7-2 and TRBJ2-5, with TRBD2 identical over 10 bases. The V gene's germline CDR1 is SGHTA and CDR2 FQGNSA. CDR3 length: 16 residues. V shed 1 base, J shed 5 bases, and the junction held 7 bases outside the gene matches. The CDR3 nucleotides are TGTGCCAGCAGCTTAGGGCTAGCGGGAGCGCGGGAGACCCAGTACTTC. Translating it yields CASSLGLAGARETQYF.

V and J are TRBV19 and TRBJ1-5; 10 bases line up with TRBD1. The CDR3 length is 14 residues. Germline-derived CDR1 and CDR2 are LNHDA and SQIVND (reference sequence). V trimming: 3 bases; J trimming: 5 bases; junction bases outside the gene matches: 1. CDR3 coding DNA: TGTGCCAGTAGTATGGGACAGGGGCATCAGCCCCAGCATTTT. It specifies CASSMGQGHQPQHF.

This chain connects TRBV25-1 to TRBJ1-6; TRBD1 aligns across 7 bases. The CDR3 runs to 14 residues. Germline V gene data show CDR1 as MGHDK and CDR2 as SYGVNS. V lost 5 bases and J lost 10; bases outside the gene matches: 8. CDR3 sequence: CASSKTGERSPLHF. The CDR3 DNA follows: TGTGCCAGCAGTAAAACAGGGGAGAGGTCACCCCTCCACTTT.

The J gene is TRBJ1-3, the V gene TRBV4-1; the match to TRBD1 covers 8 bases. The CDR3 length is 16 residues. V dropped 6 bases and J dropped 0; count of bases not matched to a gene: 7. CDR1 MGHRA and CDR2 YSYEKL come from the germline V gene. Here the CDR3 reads CASSNPGQASGNTIYF. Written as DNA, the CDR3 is TGCGCCAGCAGTAACCCGGGACAGGCCTCTGGAAACACCATATATTTT.

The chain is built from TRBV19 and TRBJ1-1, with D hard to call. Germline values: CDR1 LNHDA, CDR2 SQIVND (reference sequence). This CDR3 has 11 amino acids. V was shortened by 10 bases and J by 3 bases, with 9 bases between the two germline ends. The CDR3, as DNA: TGTGCCATCACCTGGTACACTGAAGCTTTCTTT. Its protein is CAITWYTEAFF.

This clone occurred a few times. The CDR3 region is CASRSQNTEAFF. For the CDR3, the DNA is TGTGCCAGCCGGTCACAGAACACTGAAGCTTTCTTT. The rearrangement joins TRBV18 to TRBJ1-1; D is unclear. V dropped 8 bases and J dropped 1 base, with 8 bases sitting between them. The germline V gene has CDR1 KGHSH and CDR2 LQKENI. The CDR3 has 12 residues.

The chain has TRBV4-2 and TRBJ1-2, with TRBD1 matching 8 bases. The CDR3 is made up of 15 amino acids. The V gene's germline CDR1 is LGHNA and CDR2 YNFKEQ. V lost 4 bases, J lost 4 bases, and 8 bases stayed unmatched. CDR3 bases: TGTGCCAGCAGCCCGAAGACAGGGGAAGTCTATGGCTACACCTTC. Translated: CASSPKTGEVYGYTF.

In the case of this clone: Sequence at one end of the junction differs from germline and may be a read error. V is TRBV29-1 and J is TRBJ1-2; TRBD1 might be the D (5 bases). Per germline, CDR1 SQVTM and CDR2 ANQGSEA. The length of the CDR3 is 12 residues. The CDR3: CSGEGGGFGYTF. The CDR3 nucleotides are TGCAGCGGTGAAGGTGGGGGGTTTGGCTACACCTTC.

The CDR3 here is CASSLTEPSGNTIYF. The CDR3 DNA reads as TGTGCCAGCAGCTTGACAGAACCTTCTGGAAACACCATATATTTT. The V and J genes are TRBV5-5 and TRBJ1-3; D gene uncertain. The ends were cut back, 1 base at V and 1 base at J, with 9 bases in the middle. Germline CDR1 is SGHKS and CDR2 is YYEKEE (reference sequence). The CDR3 has 15 amino acids.

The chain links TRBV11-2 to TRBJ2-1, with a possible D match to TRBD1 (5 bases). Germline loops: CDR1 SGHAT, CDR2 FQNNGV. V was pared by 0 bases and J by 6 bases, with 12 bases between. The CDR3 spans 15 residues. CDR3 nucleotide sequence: TGTGCCAGCAGCTTAGATCCAGGGCCGAGCAATGAGCAGTTCTTC. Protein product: CASSLDPGPSNEQFF.

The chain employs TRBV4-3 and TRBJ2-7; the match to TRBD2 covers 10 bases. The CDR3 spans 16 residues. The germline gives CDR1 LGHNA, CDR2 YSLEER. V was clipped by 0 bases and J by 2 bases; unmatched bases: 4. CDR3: CASSQDGLAGAYEQYF. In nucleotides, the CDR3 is TGCGCCAGCAGCCAAGATGGGCTAGCGGGAGCCTACGAGCAGTACTTC.

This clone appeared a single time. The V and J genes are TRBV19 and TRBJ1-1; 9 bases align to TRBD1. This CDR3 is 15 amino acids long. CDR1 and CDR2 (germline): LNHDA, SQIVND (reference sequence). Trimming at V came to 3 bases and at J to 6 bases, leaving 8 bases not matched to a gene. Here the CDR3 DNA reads TGTGCCAGTAGTATCCCCGGGACAGGGAGGGCTGAAGCTTTCTTT. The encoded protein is CASSIPGTGRAEAFF.

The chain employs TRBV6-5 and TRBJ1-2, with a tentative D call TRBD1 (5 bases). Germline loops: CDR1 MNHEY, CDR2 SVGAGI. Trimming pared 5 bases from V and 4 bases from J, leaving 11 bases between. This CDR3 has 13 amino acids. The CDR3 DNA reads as TGTGCCAGCAGTCTAGACAGAACCTATGGCTACACCTTC. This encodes CASSLDRTYGYTF.

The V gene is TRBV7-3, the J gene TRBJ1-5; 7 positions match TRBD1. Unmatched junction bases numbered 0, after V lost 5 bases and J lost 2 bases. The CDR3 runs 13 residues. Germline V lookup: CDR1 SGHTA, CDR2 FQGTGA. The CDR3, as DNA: TGTGCCAGCAGCCAGGGGGGCAATCAGCCCCAGCATTTT. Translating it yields CASSQGGNQPQHF.

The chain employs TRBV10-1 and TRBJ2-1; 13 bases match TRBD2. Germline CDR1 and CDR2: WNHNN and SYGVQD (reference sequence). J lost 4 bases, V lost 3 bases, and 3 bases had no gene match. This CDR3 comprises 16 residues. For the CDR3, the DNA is TGCGCCAGCAGTGACGGGACTAGCGGGGTTTACAATGAGCAGTTCTTC. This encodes CASSDGTSGVYNEQFF.

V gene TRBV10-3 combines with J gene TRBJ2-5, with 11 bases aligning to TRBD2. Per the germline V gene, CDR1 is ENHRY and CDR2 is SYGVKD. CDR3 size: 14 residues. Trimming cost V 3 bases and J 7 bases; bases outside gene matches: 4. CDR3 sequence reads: CAISDGLAGGTQYF. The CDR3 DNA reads TGTGCCATCAGTGATGGCCTAGCGGGAGGGACCCAGTACTTC.

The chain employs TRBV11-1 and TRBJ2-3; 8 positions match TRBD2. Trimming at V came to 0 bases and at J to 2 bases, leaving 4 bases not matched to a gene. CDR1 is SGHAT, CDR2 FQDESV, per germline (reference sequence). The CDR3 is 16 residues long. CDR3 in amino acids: CASSLAQRGNTDTQYF. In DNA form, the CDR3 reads TGTGCCAGCAGCTTAGCCCAGCGGGGGAACACAGATACGCAGTATTTT.

The CDR3 coding sequence is TGCAGCGTTACCGTTTCCAACCAAGAGACCCAGTACTTC. Amino acid sequence: CSVTVSNQETQYF. The gene calls are TRBV29-1 and TRBJ2-5; D uncertain. CDR1 is SQVTM and CDR2 is ANQGSEA in the germline V gene. CDR3 length: 13 amino acids. V shed 5 bases and J shed 0 bases, with 10 bases lying between them.

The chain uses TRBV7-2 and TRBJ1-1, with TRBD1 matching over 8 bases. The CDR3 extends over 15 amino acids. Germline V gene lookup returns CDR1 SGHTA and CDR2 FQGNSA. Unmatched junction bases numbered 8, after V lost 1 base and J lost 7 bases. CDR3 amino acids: CASSLGQGARHEAFF. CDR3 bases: TGTGCCAGCAGCTTAGGGCAGGGGGCTAGACATGAAGCTTTCTTT.

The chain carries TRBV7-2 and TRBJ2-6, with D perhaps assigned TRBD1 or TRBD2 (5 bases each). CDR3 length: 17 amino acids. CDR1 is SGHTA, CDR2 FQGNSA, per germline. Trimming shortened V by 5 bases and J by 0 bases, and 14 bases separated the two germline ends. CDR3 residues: CASSARAGSSGANVLTF. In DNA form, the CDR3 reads TGTGCCAGCAGCGCCCGCGCAGGGAGCTCTGGGGCCAACGTCCTGACTTTC.

The CDR3 DNA follows: TGTGCCAGCAGCGTAGGGGGGGAAATGAATGAGCAGTTCTTC. It encodes CASSVGGEMNEQFF. The chain has TRBV9 and TRBJ2-1, with D tentatively TRBD2 (6 bases). This CDR3 has 14 residues. The germline CDR1 and CDR2 sequences are SGDLS and YYNGEE. Trimming shortened V by 0 bases and J by 7 bases, and 11 bases separated the two germline ends.

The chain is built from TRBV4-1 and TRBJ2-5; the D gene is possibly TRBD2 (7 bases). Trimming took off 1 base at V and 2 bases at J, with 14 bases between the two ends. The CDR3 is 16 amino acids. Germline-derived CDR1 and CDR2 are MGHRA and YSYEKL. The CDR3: CASSQGEGGGQETQYF. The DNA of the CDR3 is TGCGCCAGCAGCCAAGGGGAAGGGGGAGGGCAAGAGACCCAGTACTTC.

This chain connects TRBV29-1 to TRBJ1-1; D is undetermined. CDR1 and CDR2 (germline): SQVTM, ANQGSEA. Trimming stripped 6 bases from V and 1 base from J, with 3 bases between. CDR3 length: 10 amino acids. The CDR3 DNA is TGCAGCGTCAAGAACACTGAAGCTTTCTTT. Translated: CSVKNTEAFF.

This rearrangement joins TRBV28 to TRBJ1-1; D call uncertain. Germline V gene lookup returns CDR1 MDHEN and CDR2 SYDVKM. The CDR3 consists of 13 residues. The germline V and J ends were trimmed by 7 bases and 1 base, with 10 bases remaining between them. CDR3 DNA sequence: TGTGCCAGCACCACGGGCCCGAACACTGAAGCTTTCTTT. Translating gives CASTTGPNTEAFF.

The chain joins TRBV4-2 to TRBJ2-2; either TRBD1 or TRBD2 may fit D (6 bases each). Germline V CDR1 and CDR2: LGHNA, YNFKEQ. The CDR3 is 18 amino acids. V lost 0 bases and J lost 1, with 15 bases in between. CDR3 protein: CASSQDMGGGGNTGELFF. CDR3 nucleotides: TGTGCCAGCAGCCAAGATATGGGGGGCGGCGGGAACACCGGGGAGCTGTTTTTT.